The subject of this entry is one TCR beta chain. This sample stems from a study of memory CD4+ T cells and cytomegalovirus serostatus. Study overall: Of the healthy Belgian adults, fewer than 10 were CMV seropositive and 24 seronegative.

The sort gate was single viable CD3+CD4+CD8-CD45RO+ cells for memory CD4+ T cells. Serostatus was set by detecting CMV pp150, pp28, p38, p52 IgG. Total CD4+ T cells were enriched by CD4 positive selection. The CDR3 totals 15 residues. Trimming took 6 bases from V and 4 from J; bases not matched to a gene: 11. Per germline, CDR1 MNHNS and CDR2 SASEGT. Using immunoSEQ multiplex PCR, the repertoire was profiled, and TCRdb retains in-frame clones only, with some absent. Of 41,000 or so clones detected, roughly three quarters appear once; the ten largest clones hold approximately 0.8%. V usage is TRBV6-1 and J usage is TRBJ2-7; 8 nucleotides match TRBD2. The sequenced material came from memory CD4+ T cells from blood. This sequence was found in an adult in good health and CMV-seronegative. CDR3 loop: CASRKAGDPFYEQYF. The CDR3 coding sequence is TGTGCCAGCAGGAAAGCGGGGGACCCATTTTACGAGCAGTACTTC.